The 18 T cell receptor beta chains reported below all come from one sample, sequenced in a study of T cell repertoires in ileal Crohn's disease. Profiling relied on immunoSEQ multiplex PCR, and the TCRdb table lists in-frame clones only, not all of them. Among about 3,800 clones listed, about 79% were seen once. The material sequenced was ileal tissue. These receptors all come from an adult with Crohn's disease.

This chain connects TRBV7-9 to TRBJ2-7; 8 nucleotides match TRBD2. Looked up from germline, CDR1 is SEHNR and CDR2 is FQNEAQ (reference sequence). V gave up 5 bases and J gave up 3 bases; unmatched junction bases: 9. This CDR3 has 15 residues. CDR3 sequence: CASSALLGRGYEQYF. The CDR3 DNA is TGTGCCAGCAGCGCATTACTCGGGAGGGGCTACGAGCAGTACTTC.

This chain joins TRBV5-3 and TRBJ2-7; 12 positions match TRBD2. TRBV5-3 is an ORF, and what it does is uncertain. Trimming removed 2 bases from V and 6 bases from J; junction bases left unmatched: 9. This CDR3 spans 16 amino acids. In nucleotides, the CDR3 is TGTGCCAGAAGCTTTTTAAGGACTAGCGGGATGAGCGAGCAGTACTTC. It codes for CARSFLRTSGMSEQYF.

The chain couples TRBV5-4 to TRBJ2-2; 11 bases align to TRBD2. CDR1 and CDR2 (germline): SGHNT, YYREEE (reference sequence). The CDR3 runs to 18 residues. V was pared by 0 bases and J by 5 bases, with 9 bases of the junction left unmatched. CDR3 bases: TGTGCCAGCAGCTTGGCCGGTAGAAGACTAGCGGGGACCGGGGAGCTGTTTTTT. Protein product: CASSLAGRRLAGTGELFF.

The chain employs TRBV7-3 and TRBJ2-5; D perhaps matches TRBD2 (7 bases). Trimming cost V 1 base and J 5 bases, with 14 bases left between them. This CDR3 contains 15 residues. Germline V lookup: CDR1 SGHTA, CDR2 FQGTGA. CDR3 region: CASSLNRGGVETQYF. CDR3 in DNA: TGTGCCAGCAGCTTAAACAGAGGGGGGGTGGAGACCCAGTACTTC.

The chain uses TRBV6-9 and TRBJ2-1; maybe TRBD2 (5 bases). Trimming cost V 4 bases and J 0 bases, with 13 bases left between them. CDR3 length: 16 residues. Per germline, CDR1 MNHGY and CDR2 SVAAGI. The CDR3 region is CASSSPSQSSYNEQFF. CDR3 nucleotides: TGTGCCAGCAGTTCCCCTAGCCAAAGCTCCTACAATGAGCAGTTCTTC.

The rearrangement uses TRBV5-1 and TRBJ1-3, with D possibly TRBD1 on 5 matching bases. V lost 1 base to trimming and J lost 0 bases, with 8 bases between them. This CDR3 is 15 amino acids long. In germline, CDR1 is SGHRS, CDR2 YFSETQ. The CDR3 nucleotides read TGCGCCAGCAGCTTGCCCAGGGACTCTGGAAACACCATATATTTT. The encoded protein is CASSLPRDSGNTIYF.

V and J are TRBV29-1 and TRBJ2-1; 9 nucleotides agree with TRBD1. The length of the CDR3 is 14 residues. Germline V gene sequence: CDR1 SQVTM, CDR2 ANQGSEA. The CDR3 region has the DNA TGCCCGAAGGACAGGGGAGGGATTCACAATGAGCAGTTCTTC. Translating it yields CPKDRGGIHNEQFF.

There are a few counts of this clone. The CDR3 coding sequence is TGTGCCAGTAGTACCCGGGACAGGGTTGGAGGCTACACCTTC. It translates to CASSTRDRVGGYTF. The chain uses TRBV19 and TRBJ1-2, with TRBD1 matching over 9 bases. The CDR3 is 14 amino acids. Looked up from germline, CDR1 is LNHDA and CDR2 is SQIVND (reference sequence). Trimming at V came to 4 bases and at J to 8 bases, leaving 8 bases not matched to a gene.

The chain couples TRBV18 to TRBJ1-1, with D hard to call. From germline, CDR1 is KGHSH and CDR2 LQKENI. This CDR3 is 13 amino acids long. Trimming took off 3 bases at V and 0 bases at J, with 5 bases between the two ends. The CDR3 region is CASSPRMNTEAFF. The CDR3 nucleotides read TGTGCCAGCTCACCCCGTATGAACACTGAAGCTTTCTTT.

For the CDR3, the DNA is TGTGCCAGCAGCCGGTCGGAGGGTGGCTACACCTTC. This codes for CASSRSEGGYTF. The chain carries TRBV4-2 and TRBJ1-2; D not certain. Germline-derived CDR1 and CDR2 are LGHNA and YNFKEQ. V lost 4 bases to trimming and J lost 7 bases, with 10 bases between them. The CDR3 consists of 12 residues.

The V and J genes are TRBV27 and TRBJ2-7; 9 bases fit TRBD1. V dropped 4 bases and J dropped 3; count of bases not matched to a gene: 10. This CDR3 spans 16 amino acids. The germline V gene has CDR1 MNHEY and CDR2 SMNVEV (reference sequence). CDR3 in DNA: TGTGCCAGCAGTTCACGGACAGGGGAAAGGGTCTACGAGCAGTACTTC. The encoded protein is CASSSRTGERVYEQYF.

The rearrangement links TRBV6-1 to TRBJ2-5, with 7 bases that match TRBD1. Matching the DNA end better, TRBJ2-7 makes the J call doubtful. The CDR3 has 15 amino acids. Germline assignment: CDR1 MNHNS and CDR2 SASEGT. As DNA, the CDR3 is TGTGCCAGCAGTGGCGTAGAGACAGGGTCCTACGAGCAGTACTTC. Translating it yields CASSGVETGSYEQYF.

The V gene is TRBV30, the J gene TRBJ1-1, with 7 bases matching TRBD1. V gave up 2 bases and J gave up 4 bases; unmatched junction bases: 7. The CDR3 spans 14 residues. From germline, CDR1 is GTSNPN and CDR2 SVGIG (reference sequence). For the CDR3, the DNA is TGTGCCTGGAGTCATTTACAGGGGAGCACTGAAGCTTTCTTT. Protein: CAWSHLQGSTEAFF.

The gene calls are TRBV11-2 and TRBJ2-1; D possibly corresponds to TRBD2 (5 bases). V was clipped by 2 bases and J by 4 bases, with 9 bases between them. The CDR3 is made up of 14 amino acids. Germline CDR1 and CDR2: SGHAT and FQNNGV. The CDR3 sequence is CASSLISAYNEQFF. The CDR3, as DNA: TGTGCCAGCAGCTTAATTAGCGCATACAATGAGCAGTTCTTC. Full variable domain (outside the CDR3, taken from reference TRBV11-2 and TRBJ2-1): EAGVAQSPRYKIIEKRQSVAFWCNPISGHATLYWYQQILGQGPKLLIQFQNNGVVDDSQLPKDRFSAERLKGVDSTLKIQPAKLEDSAVYLCASSLISAYNEQFFGPGTRLTVL.

The CDR3 protein is CASSVGQNTEAFF. In DNA, the CDR3 is TGTGCCAGCAGTGTGGGACAGAACACTGAAGCTTTCTTT. The rearrangement uses TRBV2 and TRBJ1-1, with D possibly being TRBD1 (6 bases). V was pared by 4 bases and J by 1 base, with 7 bases between. The CDR3 length is 13 residues. Germline V lookup: CDR1 SNHLY, CDR2 FYNNEI.

The chain carries TRBV19 and TRBJ2-2; perhaps TRBD2 as D (6 bases). Germline values: CDR1 LNHDA, CDR2 SQIVND (reference sequence). V was cut by 4 bases and J by 7 bases, with 13 bases left in between. This CDR3 has 14 residues. This CDR3 reads CASSSQGGIGELFF. The CDR3 DNA reads TGTGCCAGTAGTAGCCAAGGAGGGATCGGGGAGCTGTTTTTT.

V gene TRBV2 combines with J gene TRBJ2-5, with D possibly TRBD2 on 5 matching bases. The J call may be in error: the DNA end matches TRBJ2-7 better. The CDR3 length is 13 residues. CDR1 and CDR2 from the germline V gene are SNHLY and FYNNEI. CDR3: CASSPRGSYEQYF. For the CDR3, the DNA is TGTGCCAGCAGTCCCCGAGGGTCCTACGAGCAGTACTTC.

This chain connects TRBV5-5 to TRBJ2-7; 8 bases fit TRBD2. With V trimmed by 1 base and J by 0 bases, 9 bases remained unmatched. Germline values: CDR1 SGHKS, CDR2 YYEKEE (reference sequence). The CDR3 sequence is 17 residues long. The DNA for the CDR3 is TGTGCCAGCAGCTTGAGTAGCGGGGCCACCAGCTCCTACGAGCAGTACTTC. Protein product: CASSLSSGATSSYEQYF.